This T cell receptor (beta chain) was obtained from a study of patients with pleural tuberculosis (dated by TCRdb to the mid-2010s). In its sample, this clonotype was seen many times. Its antigen remains undetermined. Within one base of it there is no much larger clone, and no base qualities were kept. Cut back by 6 bases and 5 bases, the V and J ends lie 14 bases apart. CDR1 is given as MNHNS and CDR2 as SASEGT, both from the germline V gene. From cysteine to phenylalanine, the CDR3 is 13 amino acids long. The sequence is cut down to CDR3 DNA, 39 bases in frame from base 1. TCRdb lists the instrument as Illumina Genome Analyzer IIx. Clones were called with MiXCR by TCRdb after fastp trimmed the public reads at Q25, and only in-frame beta chains were retained. Rows with one shared CDR3 protein collapse into an entry with the most common genes and DNA. The sample contains just under 30,000 distinct CDR3 sequences, 15% to 20% of them found a single time. The ten largest clones add up to 3.5% of the sample.

The receptor was isolated from a human donor with pleural tuberculosis. The chain is made from TRBV6-1 and TRBJ2-7; no D gene call is confident. Input material: peripheral blood. In nucleotides, the sequence is TGTGCCAGCAGACCCTCCCTATCGAACGAGCAGTACTTC. It codes for CASRPSLSNEQYF.